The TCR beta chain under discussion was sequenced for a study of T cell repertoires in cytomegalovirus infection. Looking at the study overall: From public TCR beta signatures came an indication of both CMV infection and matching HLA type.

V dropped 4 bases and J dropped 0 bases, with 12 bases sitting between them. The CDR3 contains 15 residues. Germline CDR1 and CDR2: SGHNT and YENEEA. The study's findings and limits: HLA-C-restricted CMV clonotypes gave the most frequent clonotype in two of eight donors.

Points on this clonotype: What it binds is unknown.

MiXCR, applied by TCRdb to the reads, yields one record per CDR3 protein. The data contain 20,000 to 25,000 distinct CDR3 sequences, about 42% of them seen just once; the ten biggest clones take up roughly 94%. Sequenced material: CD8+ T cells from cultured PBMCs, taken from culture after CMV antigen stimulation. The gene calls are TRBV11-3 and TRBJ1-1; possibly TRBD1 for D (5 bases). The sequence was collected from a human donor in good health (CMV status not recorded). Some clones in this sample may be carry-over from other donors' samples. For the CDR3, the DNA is TGTGCCAGCAGCTCATGGGGGGGGGTGAACACTGAAGCTTTCTTT. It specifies CASSSWGGVNTEAFF.